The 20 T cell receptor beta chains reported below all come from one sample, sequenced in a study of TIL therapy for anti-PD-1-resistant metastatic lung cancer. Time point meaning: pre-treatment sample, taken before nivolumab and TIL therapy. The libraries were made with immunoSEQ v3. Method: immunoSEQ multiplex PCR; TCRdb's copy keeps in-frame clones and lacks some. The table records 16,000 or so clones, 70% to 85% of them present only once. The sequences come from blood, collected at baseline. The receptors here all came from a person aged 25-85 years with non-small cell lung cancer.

DNA for the CDR3: TGTGCCAGTAGGTCCGTCCGGGCGGGGGGGACCAATGAGCAGTTCTTC. Its translation: CASRSVRAGGTNEQFF. The V and J genes are TRBV19 and TRBJ2-1; 9 bases match TRBD2. V gave up 6 bases and J gave up 6 bases; unmatched junction bases: 12. Germline CDR1 and CDR2: LNHDA and SQIVND (reference sequence). This CDR3 spans 16 amino acids.

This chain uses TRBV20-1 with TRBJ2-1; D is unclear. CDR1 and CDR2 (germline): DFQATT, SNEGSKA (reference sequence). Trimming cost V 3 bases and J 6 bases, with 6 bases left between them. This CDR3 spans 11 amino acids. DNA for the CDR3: TGCAGTGCTAGCCCAGTCAATGAGCAGTTCTTC. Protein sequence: CSASPVNEQFF.

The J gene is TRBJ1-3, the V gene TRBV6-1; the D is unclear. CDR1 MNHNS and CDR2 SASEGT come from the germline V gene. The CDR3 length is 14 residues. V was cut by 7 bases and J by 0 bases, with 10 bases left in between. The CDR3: CASTSLNSGNTIYF. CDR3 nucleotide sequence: TGTGCCAGCACCTCATTAAACTCTGGAAACACCATATATTTT.

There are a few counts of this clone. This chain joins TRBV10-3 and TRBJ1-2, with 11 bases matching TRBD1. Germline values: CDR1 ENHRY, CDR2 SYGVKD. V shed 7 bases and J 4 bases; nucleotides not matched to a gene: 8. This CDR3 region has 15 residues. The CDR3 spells CAITLDRGRPYGYTF. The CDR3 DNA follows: TGTGCCATCACTTTGGACAGGGGGCGCCCCTATGGCTACACCTTC.

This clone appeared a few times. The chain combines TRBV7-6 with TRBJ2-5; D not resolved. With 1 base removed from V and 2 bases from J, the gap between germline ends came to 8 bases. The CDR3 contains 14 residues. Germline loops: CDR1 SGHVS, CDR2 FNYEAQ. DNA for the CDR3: TGTGCCAGCAGCTTAGGTACCGGGCAAGAGACCCAGTACTTC. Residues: CASSLGTGQETQYF. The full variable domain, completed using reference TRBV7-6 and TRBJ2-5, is GAGVSQSPRYKVTKRGQDVALRCDPISGHVSLYWYRQALGQGPEFLTYFNYEAQQDKSGLPNDRFSAERPEGSISTLTIQRTEQRDSAMYRCASSLGTGQETQYFGPGTRLLVL.

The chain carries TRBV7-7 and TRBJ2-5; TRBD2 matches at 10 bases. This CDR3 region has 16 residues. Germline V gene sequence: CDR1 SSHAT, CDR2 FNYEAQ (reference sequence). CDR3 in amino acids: CASGSASGGLQETQYF. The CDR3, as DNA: TGTGCTTCGGGGTCGGCTAGCGGGGGACTCCAAGAGACCCAGTACTTC.

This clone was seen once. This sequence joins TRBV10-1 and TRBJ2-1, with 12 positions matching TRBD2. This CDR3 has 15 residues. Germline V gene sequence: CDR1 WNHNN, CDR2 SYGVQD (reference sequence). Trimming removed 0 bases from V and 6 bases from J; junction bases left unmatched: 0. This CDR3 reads CASSESTSGGNEQFF. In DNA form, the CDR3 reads TGCGCCAGCAGTGAGTCGACTAGCGGGGGCAATGAGCAGTTCTTC.

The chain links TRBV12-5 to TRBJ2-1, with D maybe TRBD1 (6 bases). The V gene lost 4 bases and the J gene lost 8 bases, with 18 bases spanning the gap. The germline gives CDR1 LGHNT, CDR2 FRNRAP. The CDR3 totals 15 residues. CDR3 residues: CASGSTGLVRDEQFF. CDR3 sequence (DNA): TGTGCTAGTGGTTCTACAGGGCTCGTACGTGATGAGCAGTTCTTC.

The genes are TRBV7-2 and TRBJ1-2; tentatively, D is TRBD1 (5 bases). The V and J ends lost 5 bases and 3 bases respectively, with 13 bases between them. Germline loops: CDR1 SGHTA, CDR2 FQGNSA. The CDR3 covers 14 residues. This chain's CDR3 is CASSVDSTDYGYTF. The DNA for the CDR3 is TGTGCCAGCAGCGTCGACAGCACCGACTATGGCTACACCTTC.

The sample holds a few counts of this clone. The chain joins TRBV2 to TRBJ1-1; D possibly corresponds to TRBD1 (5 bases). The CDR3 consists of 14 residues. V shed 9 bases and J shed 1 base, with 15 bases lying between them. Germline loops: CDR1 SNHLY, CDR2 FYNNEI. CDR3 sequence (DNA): TGTGCCAGGCTTAGGGACTCAGCGAACACTGAAGCTTTCTTT. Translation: CARLRDSANTEAFF.

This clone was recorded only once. Here the CDR3 DNA reads TGTGCCAGCGCGATGCCGGGGGCAGATACGCAGTATTTT. Protein: CASAMPGADTQYF. The chain recombines TRBV6-1 with TRBJ2-3; weak D call: TRBD2 (6 bases). The CDR3 runs to 13 residues. V dropped 8 bases and J dropped 4 bases, with 13 bases sitting between them. Germline CDR1 and CDR2: MNHNS and SASEGT.

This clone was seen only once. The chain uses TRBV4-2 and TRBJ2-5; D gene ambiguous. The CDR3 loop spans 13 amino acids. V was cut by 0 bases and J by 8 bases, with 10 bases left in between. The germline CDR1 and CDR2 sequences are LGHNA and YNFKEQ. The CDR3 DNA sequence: TGTGCCAGCAGCCAAGAGGGGTTCGGAACCCAGTACTTC. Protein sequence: CASSQEGFGTQYF.

CDR3 protein: CASSPLPGTDCYGYTF. The CDR3 DNA is TGTGCCAGCAGCCCCCTGCCCGGGACAGATTGCTATGGCTACACCTTC. V usage is TRBV21-1 and J usage is TRBJ1-2; the tabulated D call, TRBD1, remains unverified against the DNA. TRBV21-1 is recorded as a pseudogene. The length of the CDR3 is 16 residues.

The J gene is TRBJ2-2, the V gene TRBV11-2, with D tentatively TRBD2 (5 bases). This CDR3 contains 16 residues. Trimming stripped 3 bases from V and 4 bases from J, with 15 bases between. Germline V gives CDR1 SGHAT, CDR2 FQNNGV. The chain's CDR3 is CASSFMGSGTTGELFF. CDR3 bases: TGTGCCAGCAGCTTCATGGGGAGTGGAACCACCGGGGAGCTGTTTTTT. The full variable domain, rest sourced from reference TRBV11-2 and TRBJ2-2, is EAGVAQSPRYKIIEKRQSVAFWCNPISGHATLYWYQQILGQGPKLLIQFQNNGVVDDSQLPKDRFSAERLKGVDSTLKIQPAKLEDSAVYLCASSFMGSGTTGELFFGEGSRLTVL.

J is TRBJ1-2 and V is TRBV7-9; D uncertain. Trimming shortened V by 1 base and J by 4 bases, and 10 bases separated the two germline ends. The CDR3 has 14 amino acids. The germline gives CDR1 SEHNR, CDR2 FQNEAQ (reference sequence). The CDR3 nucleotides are TGTGCCAGCAGCTTAGTTCAGGCCAGCTATGGCTACACCTTC. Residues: CASSLVQASYGYTF.

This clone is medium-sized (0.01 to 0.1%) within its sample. In DNA, the CDR3 is TGTGCCAGCAGATCCCGGACAGGGGAGAGTATCAACGAGCAGTACTTC. It codes for CASRSRTGESINEQYF. The chain is built from TRBV28 and TRBJ2-7; 9 bases are a match to TRBD1. CDR1 and CDR2 from the germline V gene are MDHEN and SYDVKM. CDR3 size: 16 residues. The J segment lost 5 bases and the V segment lost 6 bases, leaving 14 bases of the junction unmatched.

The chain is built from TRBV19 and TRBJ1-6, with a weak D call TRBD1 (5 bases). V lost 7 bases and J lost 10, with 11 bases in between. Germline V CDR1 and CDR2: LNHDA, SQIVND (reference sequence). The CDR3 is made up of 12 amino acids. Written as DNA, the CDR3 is TGTGCCAGTACGGAGGGGAACTCACCCCTCCACTTT. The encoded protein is CASTEGNSPLHF.

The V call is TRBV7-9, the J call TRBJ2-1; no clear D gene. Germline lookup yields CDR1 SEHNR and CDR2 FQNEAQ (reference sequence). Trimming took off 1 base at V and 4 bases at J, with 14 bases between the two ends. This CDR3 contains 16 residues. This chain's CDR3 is CASSLVVPAPYNEQFF. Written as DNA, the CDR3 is TGTGCCAGCAGCTTAGTGGTCCCCGCCCCTTACAATGAGCAGTTCTTC.

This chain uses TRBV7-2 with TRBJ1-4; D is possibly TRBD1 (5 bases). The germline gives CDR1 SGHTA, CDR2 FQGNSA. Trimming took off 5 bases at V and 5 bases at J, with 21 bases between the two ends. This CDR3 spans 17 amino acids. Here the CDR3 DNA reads TGTGCCAGCAGCCACTCCCCCCTGGGGCATCGAAATGAAAAACTGTTTTTT. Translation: CASSHSPLGHRNEKLFF. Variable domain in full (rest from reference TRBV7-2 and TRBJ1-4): GAGVSQSPSNKVTEKGKDVELRCDPISGHTALYWYRQSLGQGLEFLIYFQGNSAPDKSGLPSDRFSAERTGGSVSTLTIQRTQQEDSAVYLCASSHSPLGHRNEKLFFGSGTQLSVL.

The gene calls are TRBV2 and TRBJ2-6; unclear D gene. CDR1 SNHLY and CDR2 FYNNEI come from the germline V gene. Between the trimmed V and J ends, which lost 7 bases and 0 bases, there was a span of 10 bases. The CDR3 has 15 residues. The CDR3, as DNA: TGTGCCAGCACTCGAACCAACTCTGGGGCCAACGTCCTGACTTTC. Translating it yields CASTRTNSGANVLTF. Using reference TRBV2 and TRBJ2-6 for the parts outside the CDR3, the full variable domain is EPEVTQTPSHQVTQMGQEVILRCVPISNHLYFYWYRQILGQKVEFLVSFYNNEISEKSEIFDDQFSVERPDGSNFTLKIRSTKLEDSAMYFCASTRTNSGANVLTFGAGSRLTVL.